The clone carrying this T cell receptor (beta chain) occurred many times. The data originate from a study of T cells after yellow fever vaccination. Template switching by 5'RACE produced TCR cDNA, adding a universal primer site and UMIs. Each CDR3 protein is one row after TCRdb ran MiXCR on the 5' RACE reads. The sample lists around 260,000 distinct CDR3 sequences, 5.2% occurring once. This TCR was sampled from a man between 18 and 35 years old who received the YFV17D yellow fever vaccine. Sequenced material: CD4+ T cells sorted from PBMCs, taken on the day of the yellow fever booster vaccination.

The CDR3 here is CATSRPDPGTQYF. For the CDR3, the DNA is TGTGCCACCAGCAGACCTGACCCGGGGACGCAGTATTTT. This rearrangement joins TRBV15 to TRBJ2-3, with TRBD2 as a possible D gene (5 bases). The CDR3 loop spans 13 amino acids. The V end was cut by 2 bases, the J end by 9 bases, with 12 bases between. Germline V gives CDR1 LNHNV, CDR2 YYDKDF (reference sequence).